This T cell receptor beta chain came from a study of lymphopenia after photon versus proton radiotherapy. The study, taken as a whole, reports: After the lymphocyte nadir, photon-treated repertoires showed oligoclonal expansion, especially of CD8+ Temra cells. Larger post-nadir TCR diversity loss correlated inversely with survival in deceased patients.

Some clones are missing from TCRdb's copy, which holds only in-frame ones; the method was immunoSEQ multiplex PCR. The sample lists some 55,000 clones; approximately 86% were seen once. Trimming removed 1 base from V and 0 bases from J, with 7 bases in between. Germline lookup yields CDR1 SGHNT and CDR2 YYREEE (reference sequence). This CDR3 spans 14 amino acids. Of note for this clone: What it binds is unknown.

The chain is built from TRBV5-4 and TRBJ1-1; D call uncertain. The source was peripheral blood, collected from a patient treated with photon-based radiotherapy. This sequence originates from a man aged 40-49 years with gastric cancer. CDR3 DNA: TGTGCCAGCAGCTTGAGGGCCTTGAACACTGAAGCTTTCTTT. Residues: CASSLRALNTEAFF.